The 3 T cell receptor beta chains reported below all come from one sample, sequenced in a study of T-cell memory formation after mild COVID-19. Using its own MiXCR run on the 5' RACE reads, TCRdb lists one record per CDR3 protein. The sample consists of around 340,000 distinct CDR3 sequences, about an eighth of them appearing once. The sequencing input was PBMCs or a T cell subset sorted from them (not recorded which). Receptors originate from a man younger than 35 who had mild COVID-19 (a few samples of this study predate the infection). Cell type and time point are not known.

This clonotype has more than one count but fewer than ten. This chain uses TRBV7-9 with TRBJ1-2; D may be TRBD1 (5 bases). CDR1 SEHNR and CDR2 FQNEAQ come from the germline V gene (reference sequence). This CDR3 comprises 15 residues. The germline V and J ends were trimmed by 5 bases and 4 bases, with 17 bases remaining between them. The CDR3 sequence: CASSRIAPTVYGYTF. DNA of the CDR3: TGTGCCAGCAGCCGAATCGCCCCGACAGTCTATGGCTACACCTTC.

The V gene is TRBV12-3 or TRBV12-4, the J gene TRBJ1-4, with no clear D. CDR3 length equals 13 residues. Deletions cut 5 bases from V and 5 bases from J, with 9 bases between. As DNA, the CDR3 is TGTGCCAGCAGTAACGGGCCAAATGAAAAACTGTTTTTT. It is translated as CASSNGPNEKLFF.

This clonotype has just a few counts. This CDR3 is CASSVIPGQLQLNQPQHF. The CDR3 DNA follows: TGTGCCAGCAGTGTTATCCCGGGACAGCTTCAGCTGAATCAGCCCCAGCATTTT. The chain couples TRBV6-4 to TRBJ1-5; TRBD1 aligns across 7 bases. CDR1 and CDR2 from the germline V gene are MRHNA and SNTAGT. This CDR3 region has 18 residues. V was pared by 4 bases and J by 4 bases, with 16 bases of the junction left unmatched.